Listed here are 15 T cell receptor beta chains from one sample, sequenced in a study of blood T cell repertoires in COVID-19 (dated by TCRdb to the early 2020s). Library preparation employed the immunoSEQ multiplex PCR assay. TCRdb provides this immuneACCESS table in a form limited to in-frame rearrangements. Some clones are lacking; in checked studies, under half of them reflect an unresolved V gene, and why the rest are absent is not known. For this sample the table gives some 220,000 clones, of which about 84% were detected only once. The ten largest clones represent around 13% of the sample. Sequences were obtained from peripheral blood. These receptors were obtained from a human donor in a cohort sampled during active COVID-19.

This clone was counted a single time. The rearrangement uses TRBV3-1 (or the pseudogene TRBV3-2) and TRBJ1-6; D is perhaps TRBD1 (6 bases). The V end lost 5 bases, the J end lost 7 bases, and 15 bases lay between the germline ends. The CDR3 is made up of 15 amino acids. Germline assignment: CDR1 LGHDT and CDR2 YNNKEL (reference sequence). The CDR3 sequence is CASSEDSALNSPLHF. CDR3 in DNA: TGTGCCAGCAGCGAGGACAGCGCCCTCAATTCACCCCTCCACTTT.

CDR3: CAISHTGTGANVLTF. CDR3 nucleotide sequence: TGTGCCATCAGCCACACAGGGACTGGGGCCAACGTCCTGACTTTC. V is TRBV10-3 and J is TRBJ2-6, with D possibly TRBD1 on 6 matching bases. The CDR3 runs to 15 residues. In germline, CDR1 is ENHRY, CDR2 SYGVKD. V was pared by 6 bases and J by 2 bases, with 11 bases between.

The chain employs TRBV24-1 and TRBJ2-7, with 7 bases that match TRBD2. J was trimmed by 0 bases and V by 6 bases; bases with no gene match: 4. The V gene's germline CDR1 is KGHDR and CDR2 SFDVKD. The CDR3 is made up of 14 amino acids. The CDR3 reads CATSREGGSYEQYF. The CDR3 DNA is TGTGCCACCAGTAGGGAGGGAGGCTCCTACGAGCAGTACTTC.

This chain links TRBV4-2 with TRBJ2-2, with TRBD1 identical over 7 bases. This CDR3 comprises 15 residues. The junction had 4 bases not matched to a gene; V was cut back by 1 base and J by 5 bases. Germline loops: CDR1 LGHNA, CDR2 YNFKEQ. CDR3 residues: CASSQGTGRTGELFF. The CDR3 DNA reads TGTGCCAGCAGCCAAGGGACAGGTCGGACCGGGGAGCTGTTTTTT.

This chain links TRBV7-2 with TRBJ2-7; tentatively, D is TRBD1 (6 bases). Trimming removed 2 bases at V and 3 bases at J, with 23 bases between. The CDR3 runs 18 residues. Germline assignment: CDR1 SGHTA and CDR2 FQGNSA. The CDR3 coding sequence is TGTGCCAGCAGCTTAAATACCCCGGCTACAGGGTACCGCTACGAGCAGTACTTC. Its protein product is CASSLNTPATGYRYEQYF.

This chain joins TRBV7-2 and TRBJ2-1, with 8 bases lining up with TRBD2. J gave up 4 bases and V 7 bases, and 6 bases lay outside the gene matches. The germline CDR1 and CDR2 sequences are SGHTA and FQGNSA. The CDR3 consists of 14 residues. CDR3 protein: CASKPGGGYNEQFF. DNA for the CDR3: TGTGCCAGCAAACCCGGGGGGGGTTACAATGAGCAGTTCTTC.

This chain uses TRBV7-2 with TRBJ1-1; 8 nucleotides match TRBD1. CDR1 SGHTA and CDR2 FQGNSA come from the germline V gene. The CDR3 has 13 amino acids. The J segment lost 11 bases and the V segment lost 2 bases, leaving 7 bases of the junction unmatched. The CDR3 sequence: CASSLQNRGTAFF. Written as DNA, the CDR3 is TGTGCCAGCAGCTTACAAAACAGGGGGACGGCTTTCTTT.

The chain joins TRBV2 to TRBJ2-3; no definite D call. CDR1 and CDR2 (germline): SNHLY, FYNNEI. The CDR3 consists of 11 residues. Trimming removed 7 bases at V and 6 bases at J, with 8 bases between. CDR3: CASMAADTQYF. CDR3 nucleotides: TGTGCCAGCATGGCAGCGGATACGCAGTATTTT.

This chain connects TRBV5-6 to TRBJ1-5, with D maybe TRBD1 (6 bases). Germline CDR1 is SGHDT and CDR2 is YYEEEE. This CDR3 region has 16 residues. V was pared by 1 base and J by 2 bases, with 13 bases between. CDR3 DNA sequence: TGTGCCAGCAGCTTGTTGGCGCGGACAGGCAATCAGCCCCAGCATTTT. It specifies CASSLLARTGNQPQHF.

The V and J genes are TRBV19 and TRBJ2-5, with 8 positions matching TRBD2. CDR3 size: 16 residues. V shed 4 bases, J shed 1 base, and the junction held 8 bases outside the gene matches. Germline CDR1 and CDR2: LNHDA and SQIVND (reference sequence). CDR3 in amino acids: CASSRGSGGSQETQYF. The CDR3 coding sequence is TGTGCCAGTAGTAGGGGTTCGGGAGGGTCCCAAGAGACCCAGTACTTC.

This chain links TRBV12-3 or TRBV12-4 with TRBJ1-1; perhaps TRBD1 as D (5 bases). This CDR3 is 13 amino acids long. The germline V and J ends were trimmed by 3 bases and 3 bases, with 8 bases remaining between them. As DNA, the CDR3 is TGTGCCAGCAGTTTTGCAGGGTACACTGAAGCTTTCTTT. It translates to CASSFAGYTEAFF.

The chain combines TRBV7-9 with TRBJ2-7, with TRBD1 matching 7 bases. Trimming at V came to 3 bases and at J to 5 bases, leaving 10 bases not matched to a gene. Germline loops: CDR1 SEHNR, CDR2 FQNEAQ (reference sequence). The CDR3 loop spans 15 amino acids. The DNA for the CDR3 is TGTGCCAGCAGCTTCCGAGCCACAGGGGTCCACGAGCAGTACTTC. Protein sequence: CASSFRATGVHEQYF. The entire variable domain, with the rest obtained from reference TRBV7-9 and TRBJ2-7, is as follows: DTGVSQNPRHKITKRGQNVTFRCDPISEHNRLYWYRQTLGQGPEFLTYFQNEAQLEKSRLLSDRFSAERPKGSFSTLEIQRTEQGDSAMYLCASSFRATGVHEQYFGPGTRLTVT.

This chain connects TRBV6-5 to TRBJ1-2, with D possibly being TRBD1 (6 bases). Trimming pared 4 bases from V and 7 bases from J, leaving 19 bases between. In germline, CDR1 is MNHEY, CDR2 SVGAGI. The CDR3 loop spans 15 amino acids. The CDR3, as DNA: TGTGCCAGCAGTTCCAGGGGAGGGAGGAATAGTGGCTACACCTTC. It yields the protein CASSSRGGRNSGYTF.

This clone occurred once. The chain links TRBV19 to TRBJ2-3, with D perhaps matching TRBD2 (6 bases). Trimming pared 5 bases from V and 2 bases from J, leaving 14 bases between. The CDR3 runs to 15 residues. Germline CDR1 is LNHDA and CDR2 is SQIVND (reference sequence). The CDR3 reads CASSFLAQVTDTQYF. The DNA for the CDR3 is TGTGCCAGTAGTTTCCTAGCGCAAGTCACAGATACGCAGTATTTT.

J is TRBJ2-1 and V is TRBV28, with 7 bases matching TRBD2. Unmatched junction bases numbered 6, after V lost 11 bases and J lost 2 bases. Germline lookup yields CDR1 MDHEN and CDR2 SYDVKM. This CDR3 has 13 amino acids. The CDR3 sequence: CAGGSLPYNEQFF. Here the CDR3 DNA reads TGTGCCGGCGGGAGTCTTCCCTACAATGAGCAGTTCTTC.